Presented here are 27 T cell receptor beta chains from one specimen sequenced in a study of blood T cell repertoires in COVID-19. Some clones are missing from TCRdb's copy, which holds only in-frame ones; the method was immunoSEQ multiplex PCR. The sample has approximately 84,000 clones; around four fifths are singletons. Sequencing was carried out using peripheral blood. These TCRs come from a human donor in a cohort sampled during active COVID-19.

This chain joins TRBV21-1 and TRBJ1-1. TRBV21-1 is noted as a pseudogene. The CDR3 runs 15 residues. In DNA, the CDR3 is TGTGCCAGCAGCAAATATCGGGAAATCAACACTGAAGCTTTCTTT. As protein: CASSKYREINTEAFF.

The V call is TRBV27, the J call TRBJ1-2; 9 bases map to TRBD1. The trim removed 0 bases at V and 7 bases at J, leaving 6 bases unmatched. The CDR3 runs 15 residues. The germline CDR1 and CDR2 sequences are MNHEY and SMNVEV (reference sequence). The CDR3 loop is CASSLSMTGGGGYTF. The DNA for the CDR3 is TGTGCCAGCAGTTTATCGATGACAGGGGGTGGTGGCTACACCTTC.

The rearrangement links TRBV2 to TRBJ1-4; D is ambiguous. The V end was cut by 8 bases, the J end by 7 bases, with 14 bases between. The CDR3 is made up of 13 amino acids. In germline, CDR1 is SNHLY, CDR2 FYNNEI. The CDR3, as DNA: TGTGCCAGCGGGAGCCTTAGGAGTGAAAAACTGTTTTTT. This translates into CASGSLRSEKLFF.

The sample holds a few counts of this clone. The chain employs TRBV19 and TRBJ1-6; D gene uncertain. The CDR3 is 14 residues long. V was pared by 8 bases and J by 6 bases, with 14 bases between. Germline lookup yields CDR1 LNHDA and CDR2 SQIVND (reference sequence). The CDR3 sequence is CASRHSTFNSPLHF. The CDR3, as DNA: TGTGCCAGTCGCCACAGCACCTTTAATTCACCCCTCCACTTT. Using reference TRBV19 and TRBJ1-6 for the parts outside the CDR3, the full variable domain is DGGITQSPKYLFRKEGQNVTLSCEQNLNHDAMYWYRQDPGQGLRLIYYSQIVNDFQKGDIAEGYSVSREKKESFPLTVTSAQKNPTAFYLCASRHSTFNSPLHFGNGTRLTVT.

The CDR3 here is CASNSGRNSGNTIYF. CDR3 nucleotide sequence: TGTGCCAGCAACTCTGGGAGGAACTCTGGAAACACCATATATTTT. The chain uses TRBV28 and TRBJ1-3; D uncertain. V lost 7 bases, J lost 0 bases, and 13 bases lay in between. Per germline, CDR1 MDHEN and CDR2 SYDVKM. The CDR3 is 15 amino acids.

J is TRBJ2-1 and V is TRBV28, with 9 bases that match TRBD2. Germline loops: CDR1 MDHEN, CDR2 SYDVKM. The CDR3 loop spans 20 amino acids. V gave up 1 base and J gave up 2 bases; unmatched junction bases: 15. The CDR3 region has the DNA TGTGCCAGCAGTTTATCCAACCCGGGACTAGCCCAAAAGACCTACAATGAGCAGTTCTTC. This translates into CASSLSNPGLAQKTYNEQFF.

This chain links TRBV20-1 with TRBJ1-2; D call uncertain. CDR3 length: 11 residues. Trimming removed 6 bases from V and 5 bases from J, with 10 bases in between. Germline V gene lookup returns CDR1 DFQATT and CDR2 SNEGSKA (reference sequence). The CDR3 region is CSAPTVYGYTF. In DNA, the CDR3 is TGCAGTGCGCCGACTGTTTATGGCTACACCTTC.

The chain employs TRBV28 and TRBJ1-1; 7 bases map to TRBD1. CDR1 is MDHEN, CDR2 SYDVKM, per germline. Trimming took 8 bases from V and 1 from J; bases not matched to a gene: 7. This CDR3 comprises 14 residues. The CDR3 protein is CASGPGQPNTEAFF. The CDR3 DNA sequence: TGTGCCAGCGGACCGGGACAGCCGAACACTGAAGCTTTCTTT. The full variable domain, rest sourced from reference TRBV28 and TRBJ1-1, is DVKVTQSSRYLVKRTGEKVFLECVQDMDHENMFWYRQDPGLGLRLIYFSYDVKMKEKGDIPEGYSVSREKKERFSLILESASTNQTSMYLCASGPGQPNTEAFFGQGTRLTVV.

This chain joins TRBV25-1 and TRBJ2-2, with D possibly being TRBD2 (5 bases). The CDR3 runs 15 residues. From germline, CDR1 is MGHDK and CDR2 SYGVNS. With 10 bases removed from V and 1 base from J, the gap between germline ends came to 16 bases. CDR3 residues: CATAVLEGNTGELFF. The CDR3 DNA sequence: TGTGCCACCGCCGTCCTAGAGGGGAACACCGGGGAGCTGTTTTTT.

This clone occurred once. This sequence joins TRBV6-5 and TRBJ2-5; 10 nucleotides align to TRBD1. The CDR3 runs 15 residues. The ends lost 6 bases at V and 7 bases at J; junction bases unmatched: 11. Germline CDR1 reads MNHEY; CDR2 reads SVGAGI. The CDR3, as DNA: TGTGCCAGCAGACAGCTGGGACAGGGGATTGGGACCCAGTACTTC. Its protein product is CASRQLGQGIGTQYF.

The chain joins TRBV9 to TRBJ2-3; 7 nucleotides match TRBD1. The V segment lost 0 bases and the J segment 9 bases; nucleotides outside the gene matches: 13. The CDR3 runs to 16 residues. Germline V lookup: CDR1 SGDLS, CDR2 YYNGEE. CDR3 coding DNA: TGTGCCAGCAGCGTAGTGTCAGGGGGTGGCCTAGGAACGCAGTATTTT. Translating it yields CASSVVSGGGLGTQYF.

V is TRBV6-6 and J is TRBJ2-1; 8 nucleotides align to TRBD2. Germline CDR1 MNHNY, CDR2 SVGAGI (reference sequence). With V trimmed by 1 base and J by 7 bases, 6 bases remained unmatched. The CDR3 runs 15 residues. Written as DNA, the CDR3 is TGTGCCAGCAGTTACTACGGGGGGGCCCGGAATGAGCAGTTCTTC. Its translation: CASSYYGGARNEQFF.

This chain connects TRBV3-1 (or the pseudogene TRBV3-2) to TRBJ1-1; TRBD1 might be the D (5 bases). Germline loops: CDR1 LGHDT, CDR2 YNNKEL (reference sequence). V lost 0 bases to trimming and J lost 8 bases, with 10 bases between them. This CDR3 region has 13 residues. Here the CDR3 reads CASSQDRRTEAFF. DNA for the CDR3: TGTGCCAGCAGCCAAGATCGTCGGACAGAAGCTTTCTTT.

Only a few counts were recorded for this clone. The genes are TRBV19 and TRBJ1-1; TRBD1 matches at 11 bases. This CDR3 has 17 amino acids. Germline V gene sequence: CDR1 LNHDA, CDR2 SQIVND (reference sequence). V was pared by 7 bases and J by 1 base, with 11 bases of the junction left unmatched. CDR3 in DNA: TGTGCCAGTATCTCCGGGACAGGGGGTTTTTCGAACACTGAAGCTTTCTTT. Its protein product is CASISGTGGFSNTEAFF.

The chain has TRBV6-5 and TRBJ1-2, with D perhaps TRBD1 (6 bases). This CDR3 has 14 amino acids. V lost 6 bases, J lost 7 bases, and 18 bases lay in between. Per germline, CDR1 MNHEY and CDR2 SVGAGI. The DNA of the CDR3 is TGTGCCAGCAGAGAGAGGGGGGGGGCGCGTGGCTACACCTTC. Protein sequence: CASRERGGARGYTF.

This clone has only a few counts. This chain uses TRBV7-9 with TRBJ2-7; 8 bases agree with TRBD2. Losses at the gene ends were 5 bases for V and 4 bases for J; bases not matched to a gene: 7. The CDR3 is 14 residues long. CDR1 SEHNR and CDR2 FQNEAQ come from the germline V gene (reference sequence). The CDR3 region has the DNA TGTGCCAGCAGCCCTCCGGGACTAGTGTACGAGCAGTACTTC. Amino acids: CASSPPGLVYEQYF.

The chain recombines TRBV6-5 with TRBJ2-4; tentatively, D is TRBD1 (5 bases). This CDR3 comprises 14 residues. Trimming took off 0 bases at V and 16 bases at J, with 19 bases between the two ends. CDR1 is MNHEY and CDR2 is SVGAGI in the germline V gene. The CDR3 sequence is CASSYSTGQGIPYF. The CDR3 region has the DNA TGTGCCAGCAGTTACTCGACCGGTCAGGGAATCCCCTACTTC.

In DNA, the CDR3 is TGTGCCAGCAGTTACACTGTCTCTCTGCCAGGAAACACCATATATTTT. Protein product: CASSYTVSLPGNTIYF. The V gene is TRBV6-5, the J gene TRBJ1-3; D remains ambiguous. The V gene lost 2 bases and the J gene lost 4 bases, with 15 bases spanning the gap. This CDR3 comprises 16 residues. From germline, CDR1 is MNHEY and CDR2 SVGAGI.

This chain's CDR3 is CASSSNRDQPQHF. The DNA for the CDR3 is TGTGCCAGTTCCTCAAACCGAGATCAGCCCCAGCATTTT. The chain recombines TRBV19 with TRBJ1-5, with D uncertain. This CDR3 has 13 amino acids. The V end was cut by 8 bases, the J end by 5 bases, with 13 bases between. Germline CDR1 reads LNHDA; CDR2 reads SQIVND (reference sequence).

CDR3 region: CAIGGGTVNDPYEQYF. Here the CDR3 DNA reads TGTGCCATCGGGGGAGGTACAGTGAATGATCCCTACGAGCAGTACTTC. This sequence joins TRBV10-3 and TRBJ2-7; TRBD2 might be the D (6 bases). CDR3 length: 16 amino acids. The germline CDR1 and CDR2 sequences are ENHRY and SYGVKD. V dropped 8 bases and J dropped 2 bases, with 22 bases sitting between them.

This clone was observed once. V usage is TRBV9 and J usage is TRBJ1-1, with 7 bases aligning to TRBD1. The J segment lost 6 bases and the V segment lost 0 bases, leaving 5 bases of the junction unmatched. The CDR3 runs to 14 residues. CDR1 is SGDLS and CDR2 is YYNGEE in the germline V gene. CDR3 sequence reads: CASSVGGGPAEAFF. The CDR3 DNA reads TGTGCCAGCAGCGTAGGAGGGGGCCCTGCTGAAGCTTTCTTT.

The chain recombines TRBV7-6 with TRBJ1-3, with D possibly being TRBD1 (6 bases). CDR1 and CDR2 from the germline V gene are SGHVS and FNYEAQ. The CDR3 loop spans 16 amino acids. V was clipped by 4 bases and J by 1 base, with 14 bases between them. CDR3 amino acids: CASSSGGTRSGNTIYF. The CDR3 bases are TGTGCCAGCAGCTCCGGGGGGACAAGGTCTGGAAACACCATATATTTT.

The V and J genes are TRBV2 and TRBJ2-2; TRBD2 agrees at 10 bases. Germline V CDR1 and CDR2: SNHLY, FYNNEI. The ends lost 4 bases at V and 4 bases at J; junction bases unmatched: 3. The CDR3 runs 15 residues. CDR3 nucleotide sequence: TGTGCCAGCAGTGGAAGCGGGAGGGCCACCGGGGAGCTGTTTTTT. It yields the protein CASSGSGRATGELFF.

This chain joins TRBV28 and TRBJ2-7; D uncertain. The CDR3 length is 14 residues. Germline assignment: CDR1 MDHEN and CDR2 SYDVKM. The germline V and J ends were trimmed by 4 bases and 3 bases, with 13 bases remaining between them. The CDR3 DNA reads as TGTGCCAGCAGTTCTTCCCCCAGTCTCTACGAGCAGTACTTC. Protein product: CASSSSPSLYEQYF. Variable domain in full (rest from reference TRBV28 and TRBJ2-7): DVKVTQSSRYLVKRTGEKVFLECVQDMDHENMFWYRQDPGLGLRLIYFSYDVKMKEKGDIPEGYSVSREKKERFSLILESASTNQTSMYLCASSSSPSLYEQYFGPGTRLTVT.

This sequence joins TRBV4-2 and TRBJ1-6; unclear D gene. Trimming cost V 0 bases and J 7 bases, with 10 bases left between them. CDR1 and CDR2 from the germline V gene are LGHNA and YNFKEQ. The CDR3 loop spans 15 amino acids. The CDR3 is CASSQDLPVNSPLHF. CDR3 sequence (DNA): TGTGCCAGCAGCCAAGATTTGCCAGTGAATTCACCCCTCCACTTT.

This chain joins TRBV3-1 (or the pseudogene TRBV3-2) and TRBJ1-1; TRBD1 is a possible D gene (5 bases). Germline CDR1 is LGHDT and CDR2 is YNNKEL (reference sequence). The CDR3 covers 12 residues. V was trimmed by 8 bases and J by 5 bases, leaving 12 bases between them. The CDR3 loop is CASSRGGTEAFF. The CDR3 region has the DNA TGTGCCAGCTCCCGCGGGGGAACTGAAGCTTTCTTT.

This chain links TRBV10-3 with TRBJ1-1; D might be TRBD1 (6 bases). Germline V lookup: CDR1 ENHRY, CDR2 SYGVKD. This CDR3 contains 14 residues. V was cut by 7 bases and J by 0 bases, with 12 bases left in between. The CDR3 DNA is TGTGCCATCAAGACGACAGGCATGAACACTGAAGCTTTCTTT. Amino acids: CAIKTTGMNTEAFF.